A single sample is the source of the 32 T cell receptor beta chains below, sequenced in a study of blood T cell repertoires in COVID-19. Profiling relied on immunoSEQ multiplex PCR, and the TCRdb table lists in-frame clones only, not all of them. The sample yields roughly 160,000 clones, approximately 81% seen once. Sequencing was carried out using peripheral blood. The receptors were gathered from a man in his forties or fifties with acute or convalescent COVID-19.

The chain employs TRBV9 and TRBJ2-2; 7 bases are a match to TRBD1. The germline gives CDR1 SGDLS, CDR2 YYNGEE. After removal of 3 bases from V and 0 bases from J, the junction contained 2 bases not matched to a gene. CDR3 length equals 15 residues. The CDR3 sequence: CASSAGTANTGELFF. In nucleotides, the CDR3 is TGTGCCAGCAGCGCGGGGACAGCGAACACCGGGGAGCTGTTTTTT.

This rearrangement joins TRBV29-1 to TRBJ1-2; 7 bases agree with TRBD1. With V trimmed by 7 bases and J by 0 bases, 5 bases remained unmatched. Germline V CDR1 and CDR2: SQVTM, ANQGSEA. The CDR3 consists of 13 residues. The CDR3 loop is CSAGTAANYGYTF. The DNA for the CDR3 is TGCAGCGCGGGGACAGCAGCTAACTATGGCTACACCTTC.

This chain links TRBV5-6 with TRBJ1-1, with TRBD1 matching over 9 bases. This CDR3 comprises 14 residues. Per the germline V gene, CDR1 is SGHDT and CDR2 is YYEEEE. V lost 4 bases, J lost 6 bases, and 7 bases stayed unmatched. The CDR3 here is CASSPDRGFPEAFF. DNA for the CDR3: TGTGCCAGCAGCCCGGACAGGGGATTCCCTGAAGCTTTCTTT. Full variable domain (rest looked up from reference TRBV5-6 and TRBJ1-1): DAGVTQSPTHLIKTRGQQVTLRCSPKSGHDTVSWYQQALGQGPQFIFQYYEEEERQRGNFPDRFSGHQFPNYSSELNVNALLLGDSALYLCASSPDRGFPEAFFGQGTRLTVV.

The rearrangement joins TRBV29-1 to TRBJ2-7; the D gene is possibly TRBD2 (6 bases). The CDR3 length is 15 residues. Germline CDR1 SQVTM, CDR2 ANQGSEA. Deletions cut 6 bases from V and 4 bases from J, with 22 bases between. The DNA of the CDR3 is TGCAGCGTGGAGGGGCCTAACCCGGGCCTATACGAGCAGTACTTC. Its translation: CSVEGPNPGLYEQYF.

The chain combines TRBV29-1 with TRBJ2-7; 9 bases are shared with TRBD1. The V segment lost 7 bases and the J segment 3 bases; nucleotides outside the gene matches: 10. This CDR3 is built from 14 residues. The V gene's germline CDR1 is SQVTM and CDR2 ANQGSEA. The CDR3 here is CSGRGTGKSYEQYF. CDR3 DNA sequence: TGCAGCGGGAGGGGGACAGGGAAAAGCTACGAGCAGTACTTC.

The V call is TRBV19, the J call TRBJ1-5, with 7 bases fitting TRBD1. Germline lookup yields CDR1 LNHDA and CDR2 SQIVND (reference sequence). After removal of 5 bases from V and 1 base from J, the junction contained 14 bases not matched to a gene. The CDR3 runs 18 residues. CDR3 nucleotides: TGTGCCAGTAGTCCCTCACAGGGGCTATACGGGAGCAATCAGCCCCAGCATTTT. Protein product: CASSPSQGLYGSNQPQHF.

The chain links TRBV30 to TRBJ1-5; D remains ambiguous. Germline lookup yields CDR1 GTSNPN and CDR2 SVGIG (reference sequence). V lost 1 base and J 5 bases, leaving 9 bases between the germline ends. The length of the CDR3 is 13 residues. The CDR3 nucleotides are TGTGCCTGGAGTGCCTCCTTAGATCAGCCCCAGCATTTT. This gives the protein CAWSASLDQPQHF. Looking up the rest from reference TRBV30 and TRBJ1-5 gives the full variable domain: SQTIHQWPATLVQPVGSPLSLECTVEGTSNPNLYWYRQAAGRGLQLLFYSVGIGQISSEVPQNLSASRPQDRQFILSSKKLLLSDSGFYLCAWSASLDQPQHFGDGTRLSIL.

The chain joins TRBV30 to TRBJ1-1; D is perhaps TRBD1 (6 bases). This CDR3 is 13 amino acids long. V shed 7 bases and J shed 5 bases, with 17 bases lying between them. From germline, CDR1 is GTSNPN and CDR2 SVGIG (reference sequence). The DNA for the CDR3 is TGTGCCTACTACGGGACACCGGCTACTGAAGCTTTCTTT. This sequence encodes CAYYGTPATEAFF.

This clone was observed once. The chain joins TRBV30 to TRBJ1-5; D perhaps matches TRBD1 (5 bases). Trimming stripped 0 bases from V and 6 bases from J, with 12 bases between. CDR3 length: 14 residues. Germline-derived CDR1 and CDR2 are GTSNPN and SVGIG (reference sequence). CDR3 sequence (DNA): TGTGCCTGGAGTGTACCCCCGCAGGGTCAGCCCCAGCATTTT. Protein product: CAWSVPPQGQPQHF.

The CDR3 sequence: CAISGAANSPLHF. CDR3 DNA sequence: TGTGCCATCAGTGGGGCAGCCAATTCACCCCTCCACTTT. The rearrangement uses TRBV10-3 and TRBJ1-6; unclear D gene. The germline V gene has CDR1 ENHRY and CDR2 SYGVKD. The V end lost 4 bases, the J end lost 7 bases, and 8 bases lay between the germline ends. CDR3 length: 13 amino acids.

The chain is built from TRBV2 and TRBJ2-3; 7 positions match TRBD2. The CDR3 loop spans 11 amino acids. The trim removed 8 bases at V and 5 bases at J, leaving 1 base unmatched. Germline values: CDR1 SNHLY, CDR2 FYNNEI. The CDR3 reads CASGGGDTQYF. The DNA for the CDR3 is TGTGCCAGCGGGGGGGGAGATACGCAGTATTTT.

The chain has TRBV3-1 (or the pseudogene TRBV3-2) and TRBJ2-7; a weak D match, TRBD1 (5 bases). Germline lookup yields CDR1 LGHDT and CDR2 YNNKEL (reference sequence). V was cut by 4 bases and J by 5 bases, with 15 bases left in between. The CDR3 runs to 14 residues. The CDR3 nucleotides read TGTGCCAGCAGCCGCCGCAGGGAAAGCGACGAGCAGTACTTC. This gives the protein CASSRRRESDEQYF.

The CDR3 region has the DNA TGCGCCAGCAGCTGGAATAGCCGGGGGGAGCAGTACTTC. Translating gives CASSWNSRGEQYF. The chain uses TRBV5-1 and TRBJ2-7; a possible D gene is TRBD2 (6 bases). CDR1 and CDR2 (germline): SGHRS, YFSETQ. The CDR3 has 13 amino acids. Between the trimmed V and J ends, which lost 3 bases and 7 bases, there was a span of 14 bases.

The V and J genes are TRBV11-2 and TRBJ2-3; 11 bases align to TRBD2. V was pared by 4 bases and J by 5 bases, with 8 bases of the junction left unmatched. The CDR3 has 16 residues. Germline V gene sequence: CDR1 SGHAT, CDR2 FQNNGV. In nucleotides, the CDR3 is TGTGCCAGCAGCTCGCAGACTAGCGGGGTGGGAGATACGCAGTATTTT. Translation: CASSSQTSGVGDTQYF.

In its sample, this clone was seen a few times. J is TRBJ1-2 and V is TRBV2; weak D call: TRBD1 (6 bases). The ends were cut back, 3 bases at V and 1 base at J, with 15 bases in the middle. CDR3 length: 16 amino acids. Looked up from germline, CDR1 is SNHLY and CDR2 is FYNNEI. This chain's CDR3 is CASSDGYGQHNYGYTF. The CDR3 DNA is TGTGCCAGCAGTGACGGTTATGGACAGCATAACTATGGCTACACCTTC.

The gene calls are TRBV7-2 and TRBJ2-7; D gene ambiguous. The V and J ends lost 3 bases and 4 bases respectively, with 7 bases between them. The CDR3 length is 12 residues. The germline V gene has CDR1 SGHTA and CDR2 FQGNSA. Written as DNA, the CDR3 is TGTGCCAGCAGCTTGACTTGGTACGAGCAGTACTTC. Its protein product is CASSLTWYEQYF.

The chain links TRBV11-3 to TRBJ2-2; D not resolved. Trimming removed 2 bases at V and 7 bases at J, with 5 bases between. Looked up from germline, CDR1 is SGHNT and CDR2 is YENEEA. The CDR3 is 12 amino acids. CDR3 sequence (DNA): TGTGCCAGCAGCTTACTAGGCGGGGAGCTGTTTTTT. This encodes CASSLLGGELFF.

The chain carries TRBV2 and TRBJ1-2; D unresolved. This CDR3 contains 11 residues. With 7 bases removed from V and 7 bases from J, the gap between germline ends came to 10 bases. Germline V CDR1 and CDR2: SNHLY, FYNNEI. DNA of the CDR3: TGTGCCAGCACCGAACTTATTGGCTACACCTTC. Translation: CASTELIGYTF.

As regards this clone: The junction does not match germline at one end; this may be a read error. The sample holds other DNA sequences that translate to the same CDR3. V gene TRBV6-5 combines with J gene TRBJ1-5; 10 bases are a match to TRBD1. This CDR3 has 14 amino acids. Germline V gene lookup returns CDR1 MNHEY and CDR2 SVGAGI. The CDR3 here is CASRRTGGNQPQHF. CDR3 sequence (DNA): TGTGCCAGCAGGAGGACAGGGGGTAATCAGCCCCAGCACTTT.

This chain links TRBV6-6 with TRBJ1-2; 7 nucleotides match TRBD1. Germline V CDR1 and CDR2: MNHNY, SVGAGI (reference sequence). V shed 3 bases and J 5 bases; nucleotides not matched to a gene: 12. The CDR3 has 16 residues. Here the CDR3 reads CASSYLTGTVRYGYTF. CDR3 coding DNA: TGTGCCAGCAGTTATTTGACAGGGACGGTGAGGTATGGCTACACCTTC.

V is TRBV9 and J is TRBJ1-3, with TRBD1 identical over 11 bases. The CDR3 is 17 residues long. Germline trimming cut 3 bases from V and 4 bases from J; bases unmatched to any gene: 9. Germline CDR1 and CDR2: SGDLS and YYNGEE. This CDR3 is CASSESGTGGWGNTIYF. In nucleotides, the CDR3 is TGTGCCAGCAGCGAATCCGGGACAGGGGGGTGGGGAAACACCATATATTTT.

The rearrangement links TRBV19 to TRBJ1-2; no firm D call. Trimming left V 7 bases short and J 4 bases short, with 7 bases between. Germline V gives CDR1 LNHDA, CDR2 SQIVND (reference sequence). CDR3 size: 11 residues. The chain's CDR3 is CASTDFYGYTF. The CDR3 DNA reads TGTGCCAGTACGGACTTCTATGGCTACACCTTC.

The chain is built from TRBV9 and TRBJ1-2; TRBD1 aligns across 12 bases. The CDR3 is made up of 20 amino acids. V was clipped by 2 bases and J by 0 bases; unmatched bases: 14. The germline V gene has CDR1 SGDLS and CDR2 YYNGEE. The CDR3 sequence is CASSVHSGLGQGAPNYGYTF. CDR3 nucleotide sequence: TGTGCCAGCAGCGTCCACTCCGGTCTGGGACAGGGGGCGCCTAACTATGGCTACACCTTC. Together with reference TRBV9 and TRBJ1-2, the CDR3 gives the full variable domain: DSGVTQTPKHLITATGQRVTLRCSPRSGDLSVYWYQQSLDQGLQFLIQYYNGEERAKGNILERFSAQQFPDLHSELNLSSLELGDSALYFCASSVHSGLGQGAPNYGYTFGSGTRLTVV.

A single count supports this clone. Here the CDR3 reads CASRGTGVLWEPQHF. CDR3 bases: TGTGCCAGTAGAGGGACAGGGGTTTTATGGGAGCCCCAGCATTTT. V and J are TRBV19 and TRBJ1-5, with 10 positions matching TRBD1. Unmatched junction bases numbered 10, after V lost 6 bases and J lost 8 bases. Germline loops: CDR1 LNHDA, CDR2 SQIVND (reference sequence). The CDR3 spans 15 residues. The variable domain in full, completed from reference TRBV19 and TRBJ1-5, reads DGGITQSPKYLFRKEGQNVTLSCEQNLNHDAMYWYRQDPGQGLRLIYYSQIVNDFQKGDIAEGYSVSREKKESFPLTVTSAQKNPTAFYLCASRGTGVLWEPQHFGDGTRLSIL.

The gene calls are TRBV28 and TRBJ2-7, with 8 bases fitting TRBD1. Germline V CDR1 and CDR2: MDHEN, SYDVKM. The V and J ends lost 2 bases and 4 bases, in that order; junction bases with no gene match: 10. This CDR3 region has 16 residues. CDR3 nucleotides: TGTGCCAGCAGTTTAGGTGAAAGGACAGGGTCATACGAGCAGTACTTC. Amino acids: CASSLGERTGSYEQYF.

CDR3: CASSPLVADTQYF. The CDR3 DNA is TGTGCCAGCAGCCCGCTTGTGGCTGATACGCAGTATTTT. The chain uses TRBV5-6 and TRBJ2-3; the D is unclear. The CDR3 covers 13 residues. Germline V gives CDR1 SGHDT, CDR2 YYEEEE. V gave up 4 bases and J gave up 6 bases, with 12 bases separating them.

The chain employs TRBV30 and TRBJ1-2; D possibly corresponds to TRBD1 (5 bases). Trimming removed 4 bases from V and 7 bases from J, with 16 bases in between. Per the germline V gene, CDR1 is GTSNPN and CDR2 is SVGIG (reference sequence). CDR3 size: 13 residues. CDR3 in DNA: TGTGCCTGGACGGACAAGGTTGGGGCTGGCTACACCTTC. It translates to CAWTDKVGAGYTF.

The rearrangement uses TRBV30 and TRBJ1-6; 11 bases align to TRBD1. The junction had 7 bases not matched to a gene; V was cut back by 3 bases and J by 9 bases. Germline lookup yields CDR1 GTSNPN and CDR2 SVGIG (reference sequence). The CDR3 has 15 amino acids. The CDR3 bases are TGTGCCTGGAGGGGGGGACAGGGGGTAGCTTCACCCCTCCACTTT. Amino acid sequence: CAWRGGQGVASPLHF.

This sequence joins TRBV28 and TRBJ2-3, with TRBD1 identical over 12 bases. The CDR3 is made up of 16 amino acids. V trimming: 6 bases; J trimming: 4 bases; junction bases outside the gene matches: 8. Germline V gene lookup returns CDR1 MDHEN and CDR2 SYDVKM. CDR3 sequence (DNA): TGTGCCAGCAGCCAGCCCGGGACAGGGGGCGCAGATACGCAGTATTTT. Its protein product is CASSQPGTGGADTQYF.

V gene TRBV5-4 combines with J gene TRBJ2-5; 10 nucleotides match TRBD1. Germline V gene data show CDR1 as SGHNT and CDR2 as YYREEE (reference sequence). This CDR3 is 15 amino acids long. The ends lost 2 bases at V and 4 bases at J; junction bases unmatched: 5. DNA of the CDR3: TGTGCCAGCAGCTTCGGGACAGGGGTACCAGAGACCCAGTACTTC. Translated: CASSFGTGVPETQYF.

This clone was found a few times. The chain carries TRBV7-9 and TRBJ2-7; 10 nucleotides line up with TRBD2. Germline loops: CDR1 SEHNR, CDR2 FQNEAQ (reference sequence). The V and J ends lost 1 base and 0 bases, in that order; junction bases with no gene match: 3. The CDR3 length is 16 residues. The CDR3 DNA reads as TGTGCCAGCAGCTTAGGTGGACTAGCGGTCTCCTACGAGCAGTACTTC. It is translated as CASSLGGLAVSYEQYF. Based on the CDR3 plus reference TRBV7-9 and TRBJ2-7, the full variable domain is DTGVSQNPRHKITKRGQNVTFRCDPISEHNRLYWYRQTLGQGPEFLTYFQNEAQLEKSRLLSDRFSAERPKGSFSTLEIQRTEQGDSAMYLCASSLGGLAVSYEQYFGPGTRLTVT.

As DNA, the CDR3 is TGTGCCAGCAGCTTAGAACAGGTGAACACTGAAGCTTTCTTT. The encoded protein is CASSLEQVNTEAFF. V usage is TRBV7-8 and J usage is TRBJ1-1; D possibly corresponds to TRBD1 (5 bases). Per the germline V gene, CDR1 is SGHVS and CDR2 is FQNEAQ. Trimming took off 1 base at V and 0 bases at J, with 6 bases between the two ends. The CDR3 covers 14 residues.